Listed here are 10 T cell receptor beta chains from one sample, sequenced in a study of cytomegalovirus exposure and HLA in healthy donors. The PCR contained 60 Vbeta and 13 Jbeta primers. Generated by immunoSEQ multiplex PCR, the TCRdb table keeps only in-frame clones and is missing some. The sample lists 100,000 to 150,000 clones, about two thirds occurring once. The sample taken for sequencing was PBMCs. The receptors come from a man younger than 45 in good health and CMV-seronegative.

This clone was counted a single time. This rearrangement joins TRBV15 to TRBJ1-3, with D unresolved. The CDR3 is 16 amino acids. Germline values: CDR1 LNHNV, CDR2 YYDKDF (reference sequence). The V and J ends lost 0 bases and 0 bases respectively, with 9 bases between them. For the CDR3, the DNA is TGTGCCACCAGCAGAGATTCTACCAACTCTGGAAACACCATATATTTT. It is translated as CATSRDSTNSGNTIYF. The full variable domain, with the rest looked up from reference TRBV15 and TRBJ1-3, is DAMVIQNPRYQVTQFGKPVTLSCSQTLNHNVMYWYQQKSSQAPKLLFHYYDKDFNNEADTPDNFQSRRPNTSFCFLDIRSPGLGDTAMYLCATSRDSTNSGNTIYFGEGSWLTVV.

This clone was seen a few times. V usage is TRBV7-4 and J usage is TRBJ2-1; 8 bases line up with TRBD1. The CDR3 is 14 amino acids. The trim removed 5 bases at V and 5 bases at J, leaving 5 bases unmatched. Germline V gene data show CDR1 as SGHVT and CDR2 as SQSDAQ. For the CDR3, the DNA is TGTGCCAGCAGCGACAGGGGATGGAACAATGAGCAGTTCTTC. Its translation is CASSDRGWNNEQFF.

The gene calls are TRBV28 and TRBJ2-7, with a possible D match to TRBD2 (5 bases). V lost 5 bases and J 6 bases, leaving 20 bases between the germline ends. In germline, CDR1 is MDHEN, CDR2 SYDVKM. This CDR3 comprises 15 residues. CDR3 sequence (DNA): TGTGCCAGCAGTCCCCCACAAACTAGGGCGGGCGAGCAGTACTTC. Its protein is CASSPPQTRAGEQYF.

The rearrangement links TRBV9 to TRBJ1-4; D unresolved. This CDR3 region has 16 residues. CDR1 is SGDLS, CDR2 YYNGEE, per germline. V was trimmed by 0 bases and J by 7 bases, leaving 16 bases between them. CDR3 protein: CASSVGASTLGEKLFF. The CDR3 DNA reads TGTGCCAGCAGCGTAGGGGCCTCCACCCTGGGTGAAAAACTGTTTTTT. Full variable domain (rest looked up from reference TRBV9 and TRBJ1-4): DSGVTQTPKHLITATGQRVTLRCSPRSGDLSVYWYQQSLDQGLQFLIQYYNGEERAKGNILERFSAQQFPDLHSELNLSSLELGDSALYFCASSVGASTLGEKLFFGSGTQLSVL.

This clone appeared a single time. This sequence joins TRBV10-3 and TRBJ1-2; the D gene is possibly TRBD1 (5 bases). Per the germline V gene, CDR1 is ENHRY and CDR2 is SYGVKD. With 2 bases removed from V and 4 bases from J, the gap between germline ends came to 20 bases. The CDR3 runs 17 residues. The CDR3 region has the DNA TGTGCCATCAGTGAGCGACAGTCACACCCACCGCCCTATGGCTACACCTTC. Its translation: CAISERQSHPPPYGYTF.

The V gene is TRBV11-2, the J gene TRBJ2-1, with 10 bases lining up with TRBD2. V lost 2 bases to trimming and J lost 10 bases; unmatched junction nucleotides: 11. The germline V gene encodes CDR1 SGHAT and CDR2 FQNNGV. This CDR3 contains 16 residues. CDR3 in amino acids: CASSLFFSGGAGEQFF. CDR3 in DNA: TGTGCCAGCAGCTTATTCTTCAGCGGGGGGGCCGGCGAGCAGTTCTTC.

This clone was counted only a few times. This chain uses TRBV19 with TRBJ1-1, with D unresolved. This CDR3 comprises 15 residues. CDR1 LNHDA and CDR2 SQIVND come from the germline V gene (reference sequence). V gave up 1 base and J gave up 4 bases, with 13 bases separating them. The CDR3 DNA follows: TGTGCCAGTAGTATAGTCGCCGGGAGTGGCACTGAAGCTTTCTTT. It yields the protein CASSIVAGSGTEAFF.

The rearrangement links TRBV10-2 to TRBJ1-1; 7 nucleotides line up with TRBD1. Losses at the gene ends were 5 bases for V and 3 bases for J; bases not matched to a gene: 6. The germline V gene encodes CDR1 WSHSY and CDR2 SAAADI. This CDR3 contains 14 residues. CDR3 loop: CASSTTGTDTEAFF. Written as DNA, the CDR3 is TGCGCCAGCAGTACGACAGGGACGGACACTGAAGCTTTCTTT.

This clone has just one count. The V call is TRBV7-2, the J call TRBJ2-5; possible D gene TRBD2, 5 bases. Trimming shortened V by 3 bases and J by 2 bases, and 10 bases separated the two germline ends. CDR1 and CDR2 (germline): SGHTA, FQGNSA. This CDR3 contains 14 residues. The CDR3 sequence: CASSFERLQETQYF. Here the CDR3 DNA reads TGTGCCAGCAGCTTTGAGCGGTTACAAGAGACCCAGTACTTC.

The chain links TRBV15 to TRBJ2-3; the match to TRBD1 covers 9 bases. The CDR3 is 18 amino acids. V gave up 2 bases and J gave up 0 bases; unmatched junction bases: 9. The germline V gene encodes CDR1 LNHNV and CDR2 YYDKDF (reference sequence). The CDR3 loop reads CATSRLRDRAPSTDTQYF. CDR3 sequence (DNA): TGTGCCACCAGCAGACTGCGGGACAGGGCCCCTAGCACAGATACGCAGTATTTT.